Below, 22 T cell receptor beta chains from the same sample are listed, as sequenced in a study of response to subunit inactivated influenza vaccine (dated by TCRdb to the late 2010s). Library preparation was by RT-PCR. Instrument used: Illumina HiSeq 2500. TCRdb reprocessed the public reads (quality trimming at Q25 with fastp, clone calling with MiXCR) and kept in-frame beta chains. Identical CDR3 protein sequences are pooled into one entry, listed with their most common genes and DNA. In this sample the table shows a few hundred thousand distinct CDR3 sequences, 7.2% of which occur a single time. The ten largest clonotypes hold around 13% of the sample. Specimen: PBMCs from blood, collected 23 months after vaccination. Source of these receptors: a man between 50 and 69 years old who received an inactivated influenza vaccine. Donor details come from another sample of the same person, matched by shared clones.

This clonotype came up a few times. The CDR3 loop reads CSALRGNSEKLFF. The CDR3, as DNA: TGCAGTGCTCTGAGGGGGAATAGTGAAAAACTGTTTTTT. The chain combines TRBV20-1 with TRBJ1-4; D may be TRBD1 (6 bases). V was clipped by 5 bases and J by 7 bases, with 14 bases between them. This CDR3 comprises 13 residues. The germline V gene encodes CDR1 DFQATT and CDR2 SNEGSKA (reference sequence).

This rearrangement joins TRBV5-6 to TRBJ1-2; TRBD1 aligns across 10 bases. CDR3 length equals 15 residues. Germline V gene data show CDR1 as SGHDT and CDR2 as YYEEEE. The V segment lost 4 bases and the J segment 4 bases; nucleotides outside the gene matches: 7. The CDR3 nucleotides are TGTGCCAGCAGCCAGACCCGGACAGGGGGCTATGGCTACACCTTC. It encodes CASSQTRTGGYGYTF.

This clonotype showed up just a few times. V is TRBV28 and J is TRBJ1-3; D unresolved. V was cut by 7 bases and J by 4 bases, with 8 bases left in between. Per germline, CDR1 MDHEN and CDR2 SYDVKM. The CDR3 loop spans 12 amino acids. CDR3 coding DNA: TGTGCCAGCACCCCCGCCGGAAACACCATATATTTT. Translation gives CASTPAGNTIYF.

The sample holds many counts of this clonotype. The chain recombines TRBV12-3 or TRBV12-4 with TRBJ1-6; D unclear. Trimming removed 3 bases from V and 8 bases from J, with 8 bases in between. This CDR3 comprises 13 residues. The DNA for the CDR3 is TGTGCCAGCAGTTTTTCAACTTATTCACCCCTCCACTTT. Translating it yields CASSFSTYSPLHF.

This clonotype was detected ten times or more. Here the CDR3 reads CASSLSTGMNTEAFF. CDR3 nucleotide sequence: TGTGCCAGCAGCCTCTCGACAGGGATGAACACTGAAGCTTTCTTT. This rearrangement joins TRBV7-2 to TRBJ1-1; 7 nucleotides line up with TRBD1. The CDR3 contains 15 residues. From germline, CDR1 is SGHTA and CDR2 FQGNSA. The junction had 6 bases not matched to a gene; V was cut back by 5 bases and J by 0 bases.

This clonotype has ten or more counts. The J gene is TRBJ1-2, the V gene TRBV11-3; 10 bases fit TRBD1. The CDR3 contains 21 residues. V lost 4 bases to trimming and J lost 4 bases; unmatched junction nucleotides: 24. CDR1 is SGHNT and CDR2 is YENEEA in the germline V gene. CDR3 nucleotides: TGTGCCAGCAGCTCTTTCGATCTTCCAAGGACAGGGGGACGTAAAGGCTATGGCTACACCTTC. This sequence encodes CASSSFDLPRTGGRKGYGYTF.

This clonotype was seen repeatedly, ten times or more. The J gene is TRBJ2-1, the V gene TRBV12-3 or TRBV12-4; 11 nucleotides agree with TRBD2. J lost 10 bases, V lost 5 bases, and 7 bases had no gene match. This CDR3 has 14 residues. The CDR3 sequence is CASSPTSGKLEQFF. In DNA, the CDR3 is TGTGCCAGCAGTCCGACTAGCGGGAAATTGGAGCAGTTCTTC.

The chain joins TRBV10-2 to TRBJ2-7; the D gene is possibly TRBD1 (5 bases). Germline V gives CDR1 WSHSY, CDR2 SAAADI. The CDR3 spans 15 residues. V was cut by 6 bases and J by 5 bases, with 20 bases left in between. CDR3 loop: CASSPSAGFENEQYF. The DNA for the CDR3 is TGCGCCAGCAGCCCTTCAGCAGGGTTTGAGAACGAGCAGTACTTC.

The sample holds a few counts of this clonotype. The chain uses TRBV7-9 and TRBJ2-3, with D perhaps matching TRBD2 (5 bases). CDR3 length: 15 residues. Germline CDR1 reads SEHNR; CDR2 reads FQNEAQ (reference sequence). V dropped 2 bases and J dropped 2 bases, with 11 bases sitting between them. The CDR3 region is CASSLKTGNTDTQYF. The CDR3 bases are TGTGCCAGCAGCTTAAAGACGGGGAACACAGATACGCAGTATTTT.

This chain links TRBV5-1 with TRBJ1-2; no reliable D call. This CDR3 has 13 residues. Germline V gives CDR1 SGHRS, CDR2 YFSETQ. The germline V and J ends were trimmed by 0 bases and 10 bases, with 13 bases remaining between them. CDR3 bases: TGCGCCAGCAGCTTGGCGACTCAAACGGTCTACACCTTC. Its protein product is CASSLATQTVYTF. The full variable domain, rest sourced from reference TRBV5-1 and TRBJ1-2, is KAGVTQTPRYLIKTRGQQVTLSCSPISGHRSVSWYQQTPGQGLQFLFEYFSETQRNKGNFPGRFSGRQFSNSRSEMNVSTLELGDSALYLCASSLATQTVYTFGSGTRLTVV.

This clonotype was recorded at least ten times. The rearrangement links TRBV12-3 or TRBV12-4 to TRBJ2-2; D uncertain. CDR3 length equals 12 residues. The V end lost 6 bases, the J end lost 5 bases, and 7 bases lay between the germline ends. The CDR3 DNA follows: TGTGCCAGCAGACCCATAACCGGGGAGCTGTTTTTT. Translation gives CASRPITGELFF.

This rearrangement joins TRBV7-8 to TRBJ2-2; D not certain. CDR3 length: 15 residues. Germline assignment: CDR1 SGHVS and CDR2 FQNEAQ. The germline V and J ends were trimmed by 7 bases and 4 bases, with 16 bases remaining between them. The CDR3 sequence is CASTPWRESTGELFF. The CDR3 nucleotides are TGTGCCAGCACCCCGTGGAGAGAATCCACCGGGGAGCTGTTTTTT. The whole variable domain, remainder taken from reference TRBV7-8 and TRBJ2-2, is GAGVSQSPRYKVAKRGQDVALRCDPISGHVSLFWYQQALGQGPEFLTYFQNEAQLDKSGLPSDRFFAERPEGSVSTLKIQRTQQEDSAVYLCASTPWRESTGELFFGEGSRLTVL.

This clonotype was seen at least ten times. The V and J genes are TRBV5-6 and TRBJ2-7; no clear D gene. The V end lost 1 base, the J end lost 6 bases, and 5 bases lay between the germline ends. There are 11 residues in the CDR3. The germline V gene has CDR1 SGHDT and CDR2 YYEEEE. The CDR3 DNA is TGTGCCAGCAGCTTGTTAGCCGAGCAGTACTTC. This gives the protein CASSLLAEQYF.

The sample holds many counts of this clonotype. The genes are TRBV5-1 and TRBJ2-7; tentative D call: TRBD1 (5 bases). Trimming pared 2 bases from V and 3 bases from J, leaving 15 bases between. CDR3 length equals 15 residues. The germline CDR1 and CDR2 sequences are SGHRS and YFSETQ. CDR3 residues: CASSFLGQGGYEQYF. The CDR3 bases are TGCGCCAGCAGCTTCCTTGGTCAGGGTGGCTACGAGCAGTACTTC. The full variable domain, rest sourced from reference TRBV5-1 and TRBJ2-7, is KAGVTQTPRYLIKTRGQQVTLSCSPISGHRSVSWYQQTPGQGLQFLFEYFSETQRNKGNFPGRFSGRQFSNSRSEMNVSTLELGDSALYLCASSFLGQGGYEQYFGPGTRLTVT.

In this sample, this clonotype turned up many times. The V call is TRBV12-3 or TRBV12-4, the J call TRBJ2-1; 8 positions agree with TRBD2. This CDR3 has 13 amino acids. V shed 6 bases and J 11 bases; nucleotides not matched to a gene: 9. DNA of the CDR3: TGTGCCAGCAGATCCTCGGGGGGGGCACAGCAGTTCTTC. This codes for CASRSSGGAQQFF.

The chain has TRBV6-6 and TRBJ1-5; D remains ambiguous. Germline V gives CDR1 MNHNY, CDR2 SVGAGI (reference sequence). Trimming cost V 1 base and J 3 bases, with 1 base left between them. The CDR3 is 12 residues long. The CDR3 DNA is TGTGCCAGCAGTTACTACAATCAGCCCCAGCATTTT. Translating gives CASSYYNQPQHF.

This clonotype was seen repeatedly, ten times or more. The chain combines TRBV7-2 with TRBJ2-7, with 9 bases matching TRBD2. V lost 5 bases, J lost 3 bases, and 5 bases stayed unmatched. Germline CDR1 is SGHTA and CDR2 is FQGNSA. This CDR3 spans 14 amino acids. The CDR3 sequence is CASSTGTSLYEQYF. In nucleotides, the CDR3 is TGTGCCAGCAGCACCGGGACTAGCCTCTACGAGCAGTACTTC.

At least ten counts were recorded for this clonotype. The genes are TRBV12-3 or TRBV12-4 and TRBJ2-7; D perhaps matches TRBD2 (6 bases). The CDR3 consists of 13 residues. V was pared by 3 bases and J by 2 bases, with 8 bases between. The CDR3 nucleotides are TGTGCCAGCAGTTTGGGACTGCCCTACGAGCAGTACTTC. Amino acid sequence: CASSLGLPYEQYF.

This clonotype has only a few counts. This chain connects TRBV7-3 to TRBJ2-7; 8 bases fit TRBD1. V shed 2 bases, J shed 6 bases, and the junction held 9 bases outside the gene matches. This CDR3 is 15 amino acids long. Germline CDR1 reads SGHTA; CDR2 reads FQGTGA. The CDR3 protein is CASSLVGGQGAEQYF. DNA for the CDR3: TGTGCCAGCAGCTTAGTGGGCGGACAGGGAGCCGAGCAGTACTTC.

The chain combines TRBV20-1 with TRBJ2-7; D perhaps matches TRBD2 (5 bases). Trimming removed 1 base from V and 2 bases from J, with 12 bases in between. Germline V gene sequence: CDR1 DFQATT, CDR2 SNEGSKA (reference sequence). There are 14 residues in the CDR3. CDR3 region: CSARVPADAYEQYF. The CDR3, as DNA: TGCAGTGCTAGAGTTCCAGCGGACGCCTACGAGCAGTACTTC.

Only a few counts were recorded for this clonotype. J is TRBJ1-2 and V is TRBV10-3; weak D call: TRBD1 (5 bases). The germline V gene encodes CDR1 ENHRY and CDR2 SYGVKD. Trimming stripped 7 bases from V and 2 bases from J, with 14 bases between. There are 14 residues in the CDR3. The CDR3 coding sequence is TGTGCCATCACCCCGCAACGGGACAACTATGGCTACACCTTC. Translating gives CAITPQRDNYGYTF.

V gene TRBV15 combines with J gene TRBJ2-4; TRBD2 matches at 7 bases. CDR1 LNHNV and CDR2 YYDKDF come from the germline V gene (reference sequence). There are 16 residues in the CDR3. The trim removed 3 bases at V and 0 bases at J, leaving 5 bases unmatched. The CDR3 bases are TGTGCCACCAGCAGGACGCCGGGGGGAGCCAAAAACATTCAGTACTTC. As protein: CATSRTPGGAKNIQYF. The full variable domain, its missing parts supplied by reference TRBV15 and TRBJ2-4, is DAMVIQNPRYQVTQFGKPVTLSCSQTLNHNVMYWYQQKSSQAPKLLFHYYDKDFNNEADTPDNFQSRRPNTSFCFLDIRSPGLGDTAMYLCATSRTPGGAKNIQYFGAGTRLSVL.